This T cell receptor (beta chain) was identified in a study of T cell clonotyping in hematopoietic cell transplantation. The method was immunoSEQ multiplex PCR; TCRdb's version includes in-frame clones alone and lacks a portion of them. The data hold 5,000 to 6,500 clones, with 75% to 85% observed a single time. Recipient blood drawn about 28 days pretransplant and days 30, 100, 180 after. Study observations and caveats: Few recipient clonotypes overlapped donors; over 95% were de novo at given depth.

Notes on this clone: Its antigen is unidentified.

The material was peripheral blood mononuclear cells, obtained 180 days after allogeneic stem cell transplant. This receptor was obtained from a male patient aged 70 to 80 who had an allogeneic stem cell transplant from an unrelated donor, so T cells may come from the graft donor. Some clones in this sample may be carry-over from other donors' samples.

This CDR3 is CASSDPPNEKLFF. The CDR3 nucleotides are TGTGCCAGCAGCGACCCCCCGAATGAAAAACTGTTTTTT. The chain has TRBV7-5 and TRBJ1-4. TRBV7-5 is flagged as a pseudogene. The CDR3 is made up of 13 amino acids.